The 26 T cell receptor beta chains reported below all come from one sample, sequenced in a study of T-cell memory formation after mild COVID-19. TCRdb fed the 5' RACE reads into MiXCR, producing one record per CDR3 protein. This table holds around 250,000 distinct CDR3 sequences, roughly 17% found once. The specimen sequenced was PBMCs or a T cell subset sorted from them (not recorded which). The receptors come from a man aged 18 to 29 who had mild COVID-19 (a few samples of this study predate the infection). Cell type and time point are not known.

The chain employs TRBV4-1 and TRBJ2-3; D is ambiguous. The CDR3 has 15 amino acids. Trimming took off 3 bases at V and 6 bases at J, with 16 bases between the two ends. Germline CDR1 and CDR2: MGHRA and YSYEKL. The CDR3 loop is CASSHNSPVRDTQYF. The DNA for the CDR3 is TGCGCCAGCAGCCATAACTCCCCCGTTCGGGATACGCAGTATTTT.

J is TRBJ1-2 and V is TRBV7-9; 10 bases agree with TRBD1. This CDR3 is 13 amino acids long. Germline values: CDR1 SEHNR, CDR2 FQNEAQ (reference sequence). Germline trimming cut 5 bases from V and 6 bases from J; bases unmatched to any gene: 3. CDR3 loop: CASSLDRGDGYTF. The CDR3 bases are TGTGCCAGCAGCCTGGACAGGGGGGATGGCTACACCTTC.

In its sample, this clonotype was seen many times. The chain couples TRBV5-1 to TRBJ2-5; the match to TRBD2 covers 7 bases. Germline V CDR1 and CDR2: SGHRS, YFSETQ. J lost 4 bases, V lost 0 bases, and 6 bases had no gene match. The CDR3 has 15 amino acids. The CDR3 loop is CASSLALSGGETQYF. The CDR3, as DNA: TGCGCCAGCAGCTTGGCCTTATCGGGGGGAGAGACCCAGTACTTC.

V is TRBV7-2 and J is TRBJ2-1, with a weak D call TRBD2 (7 bases). V was cut by 10 bases and J by 4 bases, with 20 bases left in between. The CDR3 has 15 amino acids. CDR1 is SGHTA, CDR2 FQGNSA, per germline. This chain's CDR3 is CATHPPGGIYNEQFF. CDR3 DNA sequence: TGTGCCACCCATCCCCCGGGGGGCATTTACAATGAGCAGTTCTTC. Looking up the rest from reference TRBV7-2 and TRBJ2-1 gives the full variable domain: GAGVSQSPSNKVTEKGKDVELRCDPISGHTALYWYRQSLGQGLEFLIYFQGNSAPDKSGLPSDRFSAERTGGSVSTLTIQRTQQEDSAVYLCATHPPGGIYNEQFFGPGTRLTVL.

CDR3 sequence: CASCRGDQETQYF. CDR3 in DNA: TGTGCCAGCTGCAGGGGAGACCAAGAGACCCAGTACTTC. The rearrangement links TRBV5-6 to TRBJ2-5; maybe TRBD1 (6 bases). Per germline, CDR1 SGHDT and CDR2 YYEEEE. The CDR3 sequence is 13 residues long. V shed 7 bases and J shed 0 bases, with 10 bases lying between them. The variable domain in full, completed from reference TRBV5-6 and TRBJ2-5, reads DAGVTQSPTHLIKTRGQQVTLRCSPKSGHDTVSWYQQALGQGPQFIFQYYEEEERQRGNFPDRFSGHQFPNYSSELNVNALLLGDSALYLCASCRGDQETQYFGPGTRLLVL.

J is TRBJ2-4 and V is TRBV20-1, with TRBD1 identical over 7 bases. Trimming cost V 6 bases and J 7 bases; bases outside gene matches: 12. This CDR3 is built from 14 residues. In germline, CDR1 is DFQATT, CDR2 SNEGSKA (reference sequence). This CDR3 reads CSAPRTGQANIQYF. The CDR3 nucleotides read TGCAGTGCCCCACGGACAGGTCAAGCCAACATTCAGTACTTC.

The V gene is TRBV7-9, the J gene TRBJ2-6, with 9 bases lining up with TRBD1. Trimming cost V 5 bases and J 2 bases; bases outside gene matches: 7. Germline CDR1 reads SEHNR; CDR2 reads FQNEAQ (reference sequence). The length of the CDR3 is 17 residues. The CDR3 nucleotides read TGTGCCAGCAGCGGGACAGGGTCTGGTGCTGGGGCCAACGTCCTGACTTTC. Amino acids: CASSGTGSGAGANVLTF.

The J gene is TRBJ2-2, the V gene TRBV5-6, with a possible D match to TRBD1 (6 bases). Trimming removed 4 bases at V and 1 base at J, with 8 bases between. The V gene's germline CDR1 is SGHDT and CDR2 YYEEEE. The length of the CDR3 is 14 residues. CDR3 nucleotides: TGTGCCAGCAGCGTGGACAGGAACACCGGGGAGCTGTTTTTT. Amino acids: CASSVDRNTGELFF.

The rearrangement links TRBV4-3 to TRBJ2-7; TRBD1 is a possible D gene (6 bases). The CDR3 is 15 amino acids. CDR1 and CDR2 (germline): LGHNA, YSLEER. Between the trimmed V and J ends, which lost 3 bases and 7 bases, there was a span of 19 bases. For the CDR3, the DNA is TGCGCCAGCAGCCAGCCGGGACACCCGCGAGAGGAGCAGTACTTC. This encodes CASSQPGHPREEQYF.

This clonotype came up a few times. The chain is built from TRBV11-2 and TRBJ2-1; a weak D match, TRBD1 (6 bases). The length of the CDR3 is 15 residues. CDR1 is SGHAT and CDR2 is FQNNGV in the germline V gene. V lost 4 bases to trimming and J lost 8 bases, with 18 bases between them. CDR3 in amino acids: CASSYPLSGVDEQFF. As DNA, the CDR3 is TGTGCCAGCAGCTACCCCTTGTCAGGGGTTGATGAGCAGTTCTTC.

This chain links TRBV7-2 with TRBJ1-2; D perhaps matches TRBD1 (6 bases). This CDR3 comprises 14 residues. V was pared by 4 bases and J by 2 bases, with 11 bases between. Germline loops: CDR1 SGHTA, CDR2 FQGNSA. The CDR3 is CASSWIGQNYGYTF. CDR3 nucleotides: TGTGCCAGCAGCTGGATAGGACAGAACTATGGCTACACCTTC.

V is TRBV28 and J is TRBJ1-2; D is unresolved. Trimming took off 5 bases at V and 7 bases at J, with 20 bases between the two ends. Germline V lookup: CDR1 MDHEN, CDR2 SYDVKM. CDR3 size: 15 residues. CDR3 bases: TGTGCCAGCAGTCTTGGGATTTCATCGTTATTTGGCTACACCTTC. This gives the protein CASSLGISSLFGYTF.

This clonotype was seen a few times. The chain carries TRBV11-2 and TRBJ2-7; D is undetermined. The CDR3 is 13 amino acids. Germline V gene data show CDR1 as SGHAT and CDR2 as FQNNGV. V lost 1 base and J 5 bases, leaving 9 bases between the germline ends. Here the CDR3 reads CASSLVRRDEQYV. For the CDR3, the DNA is TGTGCCAGCAGCTTAGTCCGCCGGGACGAGCAGTACGTC.

The chain has TRBV4-1 and TRBJ2-1, with unresolved D. The CDR3 is 16 amino acids. Germline CDR1 is MGHRA and CDR2 is YSYEKL. Trimming cost V 3 bases and J 8 bases, with 20 bases left between them. The CDR3 loop reads CASSQVLVLWGDEQFF. The CDR3 region has the DNA TGCGCCAGCAGCCAGGTGCTGGTCCTTTGGGGTGATGAGCAGTTCTTC.

The chain joins TRBV7-9 to TRBJ2-5, with D possibly called TRBD1 or TRBD2 (6 bases each). V was pared by 0 bases and J by 3 bases, with 11 bases between. There are 15 residues in the CDR3. Per germline, CDR1 SEHNR and CDR2 FQNEAQ (reference sequence). The CDR3 spells CASSLATGAEETQYF. The CDR3 nucleotides are TGTGCCAGCAGCTTAGCGACGGGGGCGGAAGAGACCCAGTACTTC.

This clonotype was found many times. V is TRBV7-9 and J is TRBJ2-5, with a possible D match to TRBD2 (5 bases). Germline-derived CDR1 and CDR2 are SEHNR and FQNEAQ (reference sequence). V was shortened by 4 bases and J by 1 base, with 7 bases between the two germline ends. This CDR3 is 13 amino acids long. The CDR3 region has the DNA TGTGCCAGCAGCTCCGGGATCCAAGAGACCCAGTACTTC. Translated, it gives CASSSGIQETQYF.

The V gene is TRBV9, the J gene TRBJ2-1; D may be TRBD2 (6 bases). V was shortened by 3 bases and J by 3 bases, with 13 bases between the two germline ends. This CDR3 is built from 15 residues. Germline CDR1 and CDR2: SGDLS and YYNGEE. The CDR3 nucleotides read TGTGCCAGCAGCGATGAAGGCGGGGACTACAATGAGCAGTTCTTC. The encoded protein is CASSDEGGDYNEQFF. The full variable domain, completed using reference TRBV9 and TRBJ2-1, is DSGVTQTPKHLITATGQRVTLRCSPRSGDLSVYWYQQSLDQGLQFLIQYYNGEERAKGNILERFSAQQFPDLHSELNLSSLELGDSALYFCASSDEGGDYNEQFFGPGTRLTVL.

The chain links TRBV2 to TRBJ2-5, with TRBD1 identical over 8 bases. CDR3 length equals 12 residues. Germline CDR1 SNHLY, CDR2 FYNNEI. V dropped 7 bases and J dropped 6; count of bases not matched to a gene: 4. As DNA, the CDR3 is TGTGCCAGCACATGGACAGGGAAGACCCAGTACTTC. This encodes CASTWTGKTQYF.

This clonotype was observed a few times. This chain connects TRBV5-6 to TRBJ2-5, with a tentative D call TRBD2 (6 bases). This CDR3 region has 16 residues. V lost 4 bases, J lost 2 bases, and 18 bases lay in between. CDR1 is SGHDT, CDR2 YYEEEE, per germline. DNA of the CDR3: TGTGCCAGCAGCCCGCCCGGGAGCAGGCGTCAAGAGACCCAGTACTTC. It encodes CASSPPGSRRQETQYF.

This clonotype was picked up a small number of times. The chain is built from TRBV15 and TRBJ1-1; TRBD1 might be the D (5 bases). The V gene's germline CDR1 is LNHNV and CDR2 YYDKDF (reference sequence). Trimming took off 5 bases at V and 6 bases at J, with 31 bases between the two ends. The CDR3 sequence is 19 residues long. The CDR3 bases are TGTGCCACCAGCTCACGGCTCCCGGGGGGTTCGGGCAGGGTACCTGAAGCTTTCTTT. Amino acids: CATSSRLPGGSGRVPEAFF.

This clonotype has more than one count but fewer than ten. The gene calls are TRBV29-1 and TRBJ1-4, with 10 bases fitting TRBD1. With 4 bases clipped from V and 6 bases from J, the junction kept 2 bases outside the gene matches. The CDR3 loop spans 13 amino acids. From germline, CDR1 is SQVTM and CDR2 ANQGSEA. CDR3 residues: CSVGQGAHEKLFF. CDR3 coding DNA: TGCAGCGTTGGACAGGGGGCGCATGAAAAACTGTTTTTT.

Comments on this clonotype: A read error may explain this, as a much larger clone is one base away. Likely a read error: the CDR3 ends without its conserved phenylalanine or tryptophan. The chain employs TRBV20-1 and TRBJ1-4; D possibly corresponds to TRBD1 (5 bases). The V and J ends lost 0 bases and 8 bases respectively, with 16 bases between them. This CDR3 region has 15 residues. Germline values: CDR1 DFQATT, CDR2 SNEGSKA (reference sequence). The CDR3 DNA sequence: TGCAGTGCTAGAGATCGGGCTGCAGGGTACGAAAAACTGTTTATT. This gives the protein CSARDRAAGYEKLFI.

There are a few counts of this clonotype. V gene TRBV18 combines with J gene TRBJ1-2, with a tentative D call TRBD1 (5 bases). CDR1 and CDR2 from the germline V gene are KGHSH and LQKENI. The CDR3 totals 14 residues. V lost 3 bases to trimming and J lost 3 bases, with 11 bases between them. CDR3 DNA: TGTGCCAGCTCACCCGACCAGGGTTACTATGGCTACACCTTC. Amino acid sequence: CASSPDQGYYGYTF.

This rearrangement joins TRBV15 to TRBJ1-5; D not certain. The germline V gene has CDR1 LNHNV and CDR2 YYDKDF (reference sequence). CDR3 length: 15 amino acids. V gave up 0 bases and J gave up 2 bases, with 8 bases separating them. The CDR3 loop reads CATSRDRRGNQPQHF. The DNA for the CDR3 is TGTGCCACCAGCAGAGATCGGCGGGGCAATCAGCCCCAGCATTTT.

This clonotype was recorded a few times. The chain links TRBV5-1 to TRBJ2-7; 8 nucleotides match TRBD2. The CDR3 runs to 15 residues. Germline assignment: CDR1 SGHRS and CDR2 YFSETQ. The V segment lost 0 bases and the J segment 3 bases; nucleotides outside the gene matches: 5. The DNA for the CDR3 is TGCGCCAGCAGCTTGGCCGCGGGGGGCGACTACGAGCAGTACTTC. The encoded protein is CASSLAAGGDYEQYF.

This clonotype was seen only a few times. The chain has TRBV4-2 and TRBJ2-1; TRBD2 agrees at 8 bases. CDR1 LGHNA and CDR2 YNFKEQ come from the germline V gene. There are 16 residues in the CDR3. V lost 0 bases and J lost 15; bases outside the gene matches: 16. CDR3 bases: TGTGCCAGCAGCCAAGAAGGGGCGAGCGGGGGCGGGGGCGGGTTCTTC. Protein product: CASSQEGASGGGGGFF.